The 3 T cell receptor beta chains below come from one sample, sequenced in a study of T cells in narcolepsy. TCRdb's copy holds only in-frame clones and misses some; the assay was immunoSEQ multiplex PCR. The sample lists some 20,000 clones, under 85% occurring once. What was sequenced was memory (CD45RA-) CD4+ T cells from blood. All receptors come from a human donor in good health.

The V and J genes are TRBV7-2 and TRBJ1-5; 7 bases agree with TRBD1. Trimming removed 5 bases from V and 6 bases from J; junction bases left unmatched: 4. CDR1 is SGHTA and CDR2 is FQGNSA in the germline V gene. The CDR3 runs 13 residues. Here the CDR3 DNA reads TGTGCCAGCAGCCCGGACAGGTTTCAGCCCCAGCATTTT. Encoded protein: CASSPDRFQPQHF. The full variable domain, with the rest looked up from reference TRBV7-2 and TRBJ1-5, is GAGVSQSPSNKVTEKGKDVELRCDPISGHTALYWYRQSLGQGLEFLIYFQGNSAPDKSGLPSDRFSAERTGGSVSTLTIQRTQQEDSAVYLCASSPDRFQPQHFGDGTRLSIL.

This rearrangement joins TRBV18 to TRBJ2-5; weak D call: TRBD1 (6 bases). The CDR3 is 16 amino acids. V gave up 1 base and J gave up 5 bases, with 17 bases separating them. The germline CDR1 and CDR2 sequences are KGHSH and LQKENI. For the CDR3, the DNA is TGTGCCAGCTCACCACTCTTCAGGGGCACGGAGGAGACCCAGTACTTC. It translates to CASSPLFRGTEETQYF.

This sequence joins TRBV21-1 and TRBJ2-3. TRBV21-1 counts as a pseudogene. The CDR3 loop spans 15 amino acids. The CDR3 coding sequence is TGTGCCAGCACCAGGGGGGGAACTAGCACAGATACGCAGTATTTT. Protein: CASTRGGTSTDTQYF.